The clone carrying this T cell receptor (beta chain) was picked up a small number of times. No antigen is known for it. The record originates from a study of T cells in localized non-small cell lung cancer. General study results and limits: Without multi-region sequencing, intratumor heterogeneity could not be excluded. In adjacent lung, a median about 52 of the top 100 tumor clones were found. Longer overall survival was seen with higher T cell density measured in blood. Uninvolved adjacent lung had the highest recorded T cell clonality, with tumor below it.

Using immunoSEQ multiplex PCR, the repertoire was profiled, and TCRdb retains in-frame clones only, with some absent. The sample records tens of thousands of clones, more than 70% being singletons. Germline V gene data show CDR1 as SEHNR and CDR2 as FQNEAQ (reference sequence). Trimming cost V 5 bases and J 5 bases; bases outside gene matches: 2. The CDR3 contains 14 residues. V is TRBV7-9 and J is TRBJ2-3, with 12 bases matching TRBD2. The TCR originated in a woman aged 35-75 years with stage II squamous cell lung carcinoma. Sequenced material: PBMCs, taken before any cancer treatment. CDR3 sequence: CASSPGLAGDTQYF. CDR3 in DNA: TGTGCCAGCAGCCCGGGACTAGCGGGAGATACGCAGTATTTT.